The present T cell receptor beta chain was sequenced within a study of OX40 agonist ivuxolimab in advanced cancers. Study summary: Ivuxolimab is a fully human IgG2 antibody that activates OX40 (CD134). Six ivuxolimab dose levels, 0.01 to 10 mg/kg, were given intravenously every 2 weeks. Averaging about 60 years in age, with a range of about 23 to 79, the cohort was about 83% male.

In the case of this clone: Its antigen is still unknown.

The method was immunoSEQ multiplex PCR; TCRdb's version includes in-frame clones alone and lacks a portion of them. Of 75,000 to 80,000 clones in the sample, about 80% were seen once. V was cut by 0 bases and J by 3 bases, with 22 bases left in between. The CDR3 is 18 residues long. CDR1 SGDLS and CDR2 YYNGEE come from the germline V gene. Study-level findings and limits: Dosing at 0.1 to 3.0 mg/kg was accompanied by clonal expansion of CD4+ and CD8+ blood T cells by week 6.

V and J are TRBV9 and TRBJ2-7; D may be TRBD1 or TRBD2 (5 bases each). The source was CD4+ or CD8+ T cells sorted from blood, collected in a trial of the OX40 agonist ivuxolimab. The receptor's source is an adult with an advanced solid tumor such as melanoma, head and neck, liver or kidney cancer. This CDR3 reads CASSVDLEGLGTFYEQYF. CDR3 nucleotides: TGTGCCAGCAGCGTAGACCTTGAGGGGCTGGGGACCTTCTACGAGCAGTACTTC.